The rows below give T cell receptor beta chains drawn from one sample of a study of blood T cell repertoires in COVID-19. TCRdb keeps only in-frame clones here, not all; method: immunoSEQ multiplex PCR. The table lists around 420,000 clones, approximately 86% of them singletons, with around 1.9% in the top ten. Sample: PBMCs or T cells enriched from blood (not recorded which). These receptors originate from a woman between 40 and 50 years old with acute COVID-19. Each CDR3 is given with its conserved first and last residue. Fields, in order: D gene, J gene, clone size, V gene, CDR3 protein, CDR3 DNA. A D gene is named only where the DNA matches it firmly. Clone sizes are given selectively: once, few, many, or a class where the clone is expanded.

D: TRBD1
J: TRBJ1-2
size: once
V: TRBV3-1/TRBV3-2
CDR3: CASSQDRWDRIYGYTF
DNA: TGTGCCAGCAGCCAAGATCGGTGGGACAGGATCTATGGCTACACCTTC

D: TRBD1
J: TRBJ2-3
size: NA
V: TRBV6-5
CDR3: CASSRGTAWRDTQYF
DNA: TGTGCCAGCAGCCGTGGGACAGCCTGGAGAGATACGCAGTATTTT

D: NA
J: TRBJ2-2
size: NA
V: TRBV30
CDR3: CAWSATGTGELFF
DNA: TGTGCCTGGAGCGCAACAGGGACCGGGGAGCTGTTTTTT

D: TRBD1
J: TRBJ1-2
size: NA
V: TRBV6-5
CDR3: CASSARSETGNGYTF
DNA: TGTGCCAGCAGCGCTCGTTCCGAGACAGGGAATGGCTACACCTTC

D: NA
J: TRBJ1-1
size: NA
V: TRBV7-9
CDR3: CASSFYRERGAFF
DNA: TGTGCCAGCAGCTTTTACAGGGAACGCGGGGCTTTCTTT

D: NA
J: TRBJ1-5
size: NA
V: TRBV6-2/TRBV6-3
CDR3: CASSSIPNQPQHF
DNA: TGTGCCAGCAGTTCCATCCCCAATCAGCCCCAGCATTTT

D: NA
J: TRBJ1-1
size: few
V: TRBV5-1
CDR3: CASKDISNTEAFF
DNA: TGCGCCAGCAAGGACATTTCGAACACTGAAGCTTTCTTT

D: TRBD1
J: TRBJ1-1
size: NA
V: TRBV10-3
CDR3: CAISSRGQDTEAFF
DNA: TGTGCCATCAGTTCCAGGGGGCAGGACACTGAAGCTTTCTTT

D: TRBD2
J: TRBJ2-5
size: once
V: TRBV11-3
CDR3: CASGTSGGAGETQYF
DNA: TGTGCCAGCGGGACGAGCGGGGGGGCCGGAGAGACCCAGTACTTC

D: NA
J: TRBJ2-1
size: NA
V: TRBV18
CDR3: CASSPPGLPGYNEQFF
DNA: TGTGCCAGCTCACCACCGGGTCTCCCGGGCTACAATGAGCAGTTCTTC

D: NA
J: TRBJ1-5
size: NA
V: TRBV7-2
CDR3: CASSLGSGFNQPQHF
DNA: TGTGCCAGCAGCTTAGGGTCAGGATTCAATCAGCCCCAGCATTTT

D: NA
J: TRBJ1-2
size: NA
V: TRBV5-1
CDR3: CASSLAPEYGYTF
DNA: TGCGCCAGCAGCTTGGCTCCAGAATATGGCTACACCTTC

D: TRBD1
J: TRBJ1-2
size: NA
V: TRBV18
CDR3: CASSAGQGGYGYTF
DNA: TGTGCCAGCTCAGCCGGACAGGGAGGGTATGGCTACACCTTC

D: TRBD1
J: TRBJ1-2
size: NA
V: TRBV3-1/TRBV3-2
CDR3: CASTLQGQGGYGYTF
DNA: TGTGCCAGCACCCTACAGGGACAGGGTGGATATGGCTACACCTTC

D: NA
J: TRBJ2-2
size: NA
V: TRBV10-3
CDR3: CAISDGVGTGELFF
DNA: TGTGCCATCAGTGACGGGGTAGGGACCGGGGAGCTGTTTTTT

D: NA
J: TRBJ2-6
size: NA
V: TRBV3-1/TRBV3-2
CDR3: CASSQLVAGANVLTF
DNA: TGTGCCAGCAGCCAACTGGTAGCTGGGGCCAACGTCCTGACTTTC

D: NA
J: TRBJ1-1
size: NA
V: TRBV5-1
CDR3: CASSIGQYTEAFF
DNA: TGCGCCAGCAGCATCGGACAGTACACTGAAGCTTTCTTT

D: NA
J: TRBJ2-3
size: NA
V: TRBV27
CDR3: CASSPGDFTDTQYF
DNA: TGTGCCAGCAGTCCGGGGGATTTCACAGATACGCAGTATTTT

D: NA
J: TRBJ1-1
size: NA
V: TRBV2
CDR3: CASRSPGGVNTEAFF
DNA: TGTGCCAGCAGATCCCCCGGGGGGGTGAACACTGAAGCTTTCTTT

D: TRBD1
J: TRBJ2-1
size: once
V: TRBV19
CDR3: CASSIDWTGSYNEQFF
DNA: TGTGCCAGTAGTATAGACTGGACAGGTTCCTACAATGAGCAGTTCTTC

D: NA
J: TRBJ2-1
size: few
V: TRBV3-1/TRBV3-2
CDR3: CASSQTGGKQFF
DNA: TGTGCCAGCAGCCAAACGGGGGGCAAGCAGTTCTTC

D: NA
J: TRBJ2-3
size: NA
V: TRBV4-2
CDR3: CASSQGSSGYVADTQYF
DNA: TGTGCCAGCAGCCAAGGTTCGTCGGGGTATGTCGCAGATACGCAGTATTTT

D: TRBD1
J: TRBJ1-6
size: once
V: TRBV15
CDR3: CATNGQTGGNSPLHF
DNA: TGTGCCACCAACGGACAGACAGGGGGAAATTCACCCCTCCACTTT

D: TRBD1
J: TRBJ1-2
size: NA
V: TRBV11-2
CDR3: CASTPTGRYGYTF
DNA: TGTGCCAGCACCCCGACAGGGCGCTATGGCTACACCTTC

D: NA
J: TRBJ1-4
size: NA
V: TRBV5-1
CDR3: CASSPWGLGEKLFF
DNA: TGCGCCAGCAGCCCCTGGGGGCTGGGTGAAAAACTGTTTTTT

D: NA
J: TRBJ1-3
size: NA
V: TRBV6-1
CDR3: CASSDQVLSSGNTIYF
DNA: TGTGCCAGCAGTGATCAGGTCCTGAGCTCTGGAAACACCATATATTTT

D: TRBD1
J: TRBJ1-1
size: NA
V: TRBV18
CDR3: CASSPTGTGNTEAFF
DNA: TGTGCCAGCTCACCTACCGGGACAGGGAACACTGAAGCTTTCTTT

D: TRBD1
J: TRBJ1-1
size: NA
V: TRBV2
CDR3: CASREAGTGSTEAFF
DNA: TGTGCCAGCAGGGAAGCCGGGACAGGGAGCACTGAAGCTTTCTTT

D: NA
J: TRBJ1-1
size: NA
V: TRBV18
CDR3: CASSPPYSIGTEAFF
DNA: TGTGCCAGCTCACCGCCTTACAGCATCGGCACTGAAGCTTTCTTT

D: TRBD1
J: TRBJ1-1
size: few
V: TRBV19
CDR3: CASSYRTGRENTEAFF
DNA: TGTGCCAGTAGTTACAGGACAGGGAGGGAAAACACTGAAGCTTTCTTT

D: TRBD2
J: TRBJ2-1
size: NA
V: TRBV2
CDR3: CASRVTSGGKNEQFF
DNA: TGTGCCAGCAGGGTGACTAGCGGGGGGAAGAATGAGCAGTTCTTC

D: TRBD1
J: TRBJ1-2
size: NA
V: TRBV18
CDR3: CASSPTGQNYGYTF
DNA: TGTGCCAGCTCACCCACGGGACAGAACTATGGCTACACCTTC

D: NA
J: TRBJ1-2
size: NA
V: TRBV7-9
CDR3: CASSPSGAGAPFYGYTF
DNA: TGTGCCAGCAGCCCCTCTGGGGCGGGGGCCCCATTCTATGGCTACACCTTC

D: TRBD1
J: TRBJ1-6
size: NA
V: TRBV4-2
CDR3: CASSQEVDRGYSPLHF
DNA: TGTGCCAGCAGCCAAGAGGTGGACAGGGGATACTCACCCCTCCACTTT

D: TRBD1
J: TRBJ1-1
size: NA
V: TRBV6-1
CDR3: CASREDRGHTEAFF
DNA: TGTGCCAGCAGGGAAGACAGGGGGCATACTGAAGCTTTCTTT

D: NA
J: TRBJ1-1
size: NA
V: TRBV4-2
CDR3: CASSPSGTPNTEAFF
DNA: TGTGCCAGCAGCCCTTCCGGGACACCGAACACTGAAGCTTTCTTT

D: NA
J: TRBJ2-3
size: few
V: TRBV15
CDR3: CATSRDQGSDTQYF
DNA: TGTGCCACCAGCAGAGACCAGGGGTCAGATACGCAGTATTTT